The 16 T cell receptor beta chains below were found in one sample sequenced in a study of OX40 agonist ivuxolimab in advanced cancers. The table came from immunoSEQ multiplex PCR; TCRdb's copy has only in-frame clones and leaves some out. Seen here are some 72,000 clones, less than 85% observed once, and the top ten hold around 0.5%. The sample was CD4+ or CD8+ T cells sorted from blood, taken in a trial of the OX40 agonist ivuxolimab. The receptors come from an adult with an advanced solid tumor such as melanoma, head and neck, liver or kidney cancer.

The chain links TRBV6-5 to TRBJ2-1; TRBD2 aligns across 7 bases. This CDR3 has 15 residues. CDR1 MNHEY and CDR2 SVGAGI come from the germline V gene. J was trimmed by 3 bases and V by 4 bases; bases with no gene match: 6. The CDR3 spells CASSSAGRFYNEQFF. CDR3 coding DNA: TGTGCCAGCAGTTCAGCGGGGAGGTTCTACAATGAGCAGTTCTTC.

V usage is TRBV7-2 and J usage is TRBJ1-3; the D gene is possibly TRBD1 (5 bases). This CDR3 spans 16 amino acids. The germline V gene has CDR1 SGHTA and CDR2 FQGNSA. The germline V and J ends were trimmed by 1 base and 4 bases, with 14 bases remaining between them. CDR3 loop: CASSLVGGGVGNTIYF. CDR3 nucleotide sequence: TGTGCCAGCAGCTTAGTGGGTGGGGGGGTCGGAAACACCATATATTTT.

This clone is a singleton in its sample. This rearrangement joins TRBV9 to TRBJ2-1; 7 bases match TRBD2. The CDR3 totals 15 residues. J lost 7 bases, V lost 0 bases, and 7 bases had no gene match. Germline CDR1 is SGDLS and CDR2 is YYNGEE. CDR3 in amino acids: CASSVGGGLENEQFF. CDR3 nucleotides: TGTGCCAGCAGCGTAGGGGGAGGGCTTGAGAATGAGCAGTTCTTC.

The chain links TRBV7-3 to TRBJ2-3; D uncertain. The length of the CDR3 is 14 residues. V was shortened by 5 bases and J by 2 bases, with 11 bases between the two germline ends. The germline V gene encodes CDR1 SGHTA and CDR2 FQGTGA. This chain's CDR3 is CASSPSIPTDTQYF. CDR3 nucleotides: TGTGCCAGCAGCCCATCGATCCCCACAGATACGCAGTATTTT. Filled out from reference TRBV7-3 and TRBJ2-3, the complete variable domain reads GAGVSQTPSNKVTEKGKYVELRCDPISGHTALYWYRQSLGQGPEFLIYFQGTGAADDSGLPNDRFFAVRPEGSVSTLKIQRTERGDSAVYLCASSPSIPTDTQYFGPGTRLTVL.

The V and J genes are TRBV18 and TRBJ1-2; D remains ambiguous. Trimming removed 0 bases from V and 4 bases from J, with 12 bases in between. There are 15 residues in the CDR3. CDR1 and CDR2 from the germline V gene are KGHSH and LQKENI. CDR3 sequence reads: CASSPPEGGSYGYTF. The DNA for the CDR3 is TGTGCCAGCTCACCACCGGAGGGTGGGAGCTATGGCTACACCTTC.

CDR3 loop: CASSLVLNTEAFF. CDR3 sequence (DNA): TGTGCCAGCAGCTTAGTTTTGAACACTGAAGCTTTCTTT. J is TRBJ1-1 and V is TRBV11-2, with D uncertain. Germline V gives CDR1 SGHAT, CDR2 FQNNGV. The CDR3 runs to 13 residues. V shed 1 base and J shed 0 bases, with 3 bases lying between them.

This chain uses TRBV2 with TRBJ2-7, with 7 nucleotides matching TRBD1. Trimming at V came to 4 bases and at J to 3 bases, leaving 0 bases not matched to a gene. The CDR3 length is 12 residues. CDR1 is SNHLY, CDR2 FYNNEI, per germline. CDR3 sequence (DNA): TGTGCCAGCAGTGGGGACAGCTACGAGCAGTACTTC. Protein product: CASSGDSYEQYF.

This clone was found many times. The V and J genes are TRBV4-2 and TRBJ1-1; a weak D match, TRBD1 (5 bases). V was clipped by 3 bases and J by 1 base, with 18 bases between them. This CDR3 spans 17 amino acids. Germline V gives CDR1 LGHNA, CDR2 YNFKEQ. CDR3 sequence (DNA): TGTGCCAGCAGCCATCCCCCCCCCGGGGGGAGGAACACTGAAGCTTTCTTT. Translating gives CASSHPPPGGRNTEAFF.

This chain links TRBV14 with TRBJ1-6; D gene unclear. The V end lost 4 bases, the J end lost 7 bases, and 8 bases lay between the germline ends. Germline values: CDR1 SGHDN, CDR2 FVKESK. The CDR3 runs to 13 residues. The CDR3 DNA sequence: TGTGCCAGCAGCCCGTTCCGGAATTCACCCCTCCACTTT. Residues: CASSPFRNSPLHF.

The rearrangement links TRBV28 to TRBJ2-2, with 8 bases that match TRBD1. Germline V lookup: CDR1 MDHEN, CDR2 SYDVKM. The CDR3 spans 18 residues. V shed 6 bases and J 5 bases; nucleotides not matched to a gene: 17. DNA for the CDR3: TGTGCCAGCAGACCCACCACCTCGACAGGGGCGCCGACCGGGGAGCTGTTTTTT. The encoded protein is CASRPTTSTGAPTGELFF.

This clone came up once. V and J are TRBV10-2 and TRBJ2-3; D is unresolved. Trimming took 2 bases from V and 2 from J, leaving 14 bases between them. This CDR3 is 16 amino acids long. CDR1 is WSHSY, CDR2 SAAADI, per germline. The DNA for the CDR3 is TGCGCCAGCAGTGAGCTGATACCCTCACTCACAGATACGCAGTATTTT. Encoded protein: CASSELIPSLTDTQYF.

CDR3 nucleotides: TGCGCCAGCAGCCGAAGTAGGGGGGAAGGAAACTATGGCTACACCTTC. Its translation is CASSRSRGEGNYGYTF. The rearrangement uses TRBV4-1 and TRBJ1-2; a weak D match, TRBD1 (6 bases). Germline CDR1 is MGHRA and CDR2 is YSYEKL. V gave up 4 bases and J gave up 2 bases, with 17 bases separating them. This CDR3 is built from 16 residues.

This clone was counted a single time. The chain employs TRBV4-2 and TRBJ2-3; D remains unclear. The CDR3 extends over 18 amino acids. V was shortened by 0 bases and J by 5 bases, with 21 bases between the two germline ends. Germline-derived CDR1 and CDR2 are LGHNA and YNFKEQ. In nucleotides, the CDR3 is TGTGCCAGCAGCCAAGAGATGGGGATACCCGGACCACAAGATACGCAGTATTTT. It encodes CASSQEMGIPGPQDTQYF.

The chain joins TRBV28 to TRBJ1-2, with D perhaps matching TRBD1 (5 bases). The CDR3 is 14 residues long. Germline CDR1 reads MDHEN; CDR2 reads SYDVKM. The V end lost 6 bases, the J end lost 4 bases, and 15 bases lay between the germline ends. The CDR3 region is CASRESGRFYGYTF. Written as DNA, the CDR3 is TGTGCCAGCAGGGAGTCAGGGAGGTTCTATGGCTACACCTTC.

The rearrangement joins TRBV30 to TRBJ2-7; D gene uncertain. Trimming removed 2 bases from V and 0 bases from J, with 11 bases in between. The CDR3 sequence is 14 residues long. Germline V gene lookup returns CDR1 GTSNPN and CDR2 SVGIG (reference sequence). CDR3: CAWSSVPSSYEQYF. DNA for the CDR3: TGTGCCTGGAGTAGTGTGCCCAGCTCCTACGAGCAGTACTTC. The whole variable domain, filled in from reference TRBV30 and TRBJ2-7, reads SQTIHQWPATLVQPVGSPLSLECTVEGTSNPNLYWYRQAAGRGLQLLFYSVGIGQISSEVPQNLSASRPQDRQFILSSKKLLLSDSGFYLCAWSSVPSSYEQYFGPGTRLTVT.

This clone was seen once. The chain carries TRBV6-1 and TRBJ2-5; 10 bases fit TRBD1. Germline V gene lookup returns CDR1 MNHNS and CDR2 SASEGT. The CDR3 totals 16 residues. V lost 3 bases to trimming and J lost 2 bases; unmatched junction nucleotides: 6. The CDR3 DNA is TGTGCCAGCAGTGAGGGACAGGGGACCGGACAAGAGACCCAGTACTTC. Protein sequence: CASSEGQGTGQETQYF.